Listed here are 10 T cell receptor beta chains from one sample, sequenced in a study of cytomegalovirus exposure and HLA in healthy donors. PCR was performed using 60 Vbeta and 13 Jbeta primers. Data came from immunoSEQ multiplex PCR; TCRdb stores just in-frame clones and leaves some out. This sample has over 50,000 clones, with 70% to 75% found just once. Sequencing was carried out using PBMCs. The receptor set was obtained from a middle-aged man in good health and CMV-seropositive.

The V gene is TRBV5-4, the J gene TRBJ2-5; 10 bases map to TRBD2. Per germline, CDR1 SGHNT and CDR2 YYREEE (reference sequence). The V and J ends lost 5 bases and 2 bases, in that order; junction bases with no gene match: 6. The CDR3 consists of 15 residues. The CDR3 spells CASRVTSGAQETQYF. CDR3 sequence (DNA): TGTGCCAGCAGAGTCACTAGCGGGGCTCAAGAGACCCAGTACTTC.

The sample holds a few counts of this clone. This CDR3 is CASSQSQGATFF. CDR3 bases: TGTGCCAGCAGCCAATCACAGGGGGCAACTTTCTTT. This chain uses TRBV16 with TRBJ1-1; 9 bases map to TRBD1. Germline V lookup: CDR1 KGHSY, CDR2 FQNENV. V was clipped by 0 bases and J by 12 bases; unmatched bases: 2. This CDR3 has 12 amino acids.

The V and J genes are TRBV2 and TRBJ2-5, with TRBD1 identical over 7 bases. From germline, CDR1 is SNHLY and CDR2 FYNNEI. The ends lost 7 bases at V and 5 bases at J; junction bases unmatched: 7. This CDR3 is 13 amino acids long. CDR3 nucleotide sequence: TGTGCCAGCATGAGGGGGCTAGGGGAGACCCAGTACTTC. This encodes CASMRGLGETQYF.

The rearrangement links TRBV2 to TRBJ2-1; 8 nucleotides align to TRBD2. The CDR3 sequence is 14 residues long. The germline gives CDR1 SNHLY, CDR2 FYNNEI. J lost 9 bases, V lost 0 bases, and 4 bases had no gene match. CDR3: CASSEARLASEQFF. Here the CDR3 DNA reads TGTGCCAGCAGTGAAGCTAGACTAGCGAGTGAGCAGTTCTTC.

V and J are TRBV9 and TRBJ1-1; D is ambiguous. The V gene lost 2 bases and the J gene lost 3 bases, with 8 bases spanning the gap. The germline V gene has CDR1 SGDLS and CDR2 YYNGEE. The CDR3 runs to 13 residues. Written as DNA, the CDR3 is TGTGCCAGCAGCGTCGACACCTACACTGAAGCTTTCTTT. Protein sequence: CASSVDTYTEAFF.

The chain links TRBV10-1 to TRBJ2-6, with D possibly being TRBD1 (5 bases). Germline CDR1 and CDR2: WNHNN and SYGVQD (reference sequence). This CDR3 is 15 amino acids long. V was clipped by 6 bases and J by 0 bases, with 9 bases between them. CDR3 sequence (DNA): TGCGCCAGCAGAGATGGGGCCTCTGGGGCCAACGTCCTGACTTTC. Translating gives CASRDGASGANVLTF.

The J gene is TRBJ1-1, the V gene TRBV11-2; D unresolved. V gave up 5 bases and J gave up 5 bases, with 12 bases separating them. CDR1 and CDR2 from the germline V gene are SGHAT and FQNNGV. This CDR3 is 13 amino acids long. CDR3 DNA: TGTGCCAGCAGCCTGACGGGATATACTGAAGCTTTCTTT. Translating it yields CASSLTGYTEAFF.

V usage is TRBV4-2 and J usage is TRBJ2-5; perhaps TRBD2 as D (6 bases). CDR3 length: 15 amino acids. Per the germline V gene, CDR1 is LGHNA and CDR2 is YNFKEQ. Trimming cost V 5 bases and J 1 base, with 14 bases left between them. The CDR3 DNA reads TGTGCCAGCAGCTTAGAGTGGAGGGGCCAAGAGACCCAGTACTTC. This sequence encodes CASSLEWRGQETQYF.

The chain combines TRBV5-1 with TRBJ2-1; D not resolved. Germline CDR1 is SGHRS and CDR2 is YFSETQ. V lost 4 bases to trimming and J lost 9 bases, with 26 bases between them. The CDR3 is made up of 17 amino acids. The CDR3 DNA follows: TGCGCCAGCAGCCTGGGATGGGCAGGATTCAAACCTGGTGAGCAGTTCTTC. It yields the protein CASSLGWAGFKPGEQFF.

The rearrangement joins TRBV15 to TRBJ1-6; 7 bases align to TRBD1. CDR3 length: 14 amino acids. Germline lookup yields CDR1 LNHNV and CDR2 YYDKDF (reference sequence). V dropped 3 bases and J dropped 6; count of bases not matched to a gene: 2. In DNA form, the CDR3 reads TGTGCCACCAGCAGGGGACAGATTAATTCACCCCTCCACTTT. Amino acids: CATSRGQINSPLHF. Full variable domain (missing parts from reference TRBV15 and TRBJ1-6): DAMVIQNPRYQVTQFGKPVTLSCSQTLNHNVMYWYQQKSSQAPKLLFHYYDKDFNNEADTPDNFQSRRPNTSFCFLDIRSPGLGDTAMYLCATSRGQINSPLHFGNGTRLTVT.